This T cell receptor (beta chain) was sequenced in a study of CD8 T cells in ankylosing spondylitis (dated by TCRdb to 2015 to 2018). For context, the study as a whole: The study set out to find disease-linked TCR variants by profiling T cell receptor beta repertoires in ankylosing spondylitis patients and healthy donors. The whole study cohort included under 140 healthy donors and roughly 24 ankylosing spondylitis patients. Peripheral blood samples were taken, and synovial fluid was additionally collected from ankylosing spondylitis patients.

This clonotype was seen a handful of times. Its antigen is not yet known. At one boundary the junction diverges from the germline segment, which might be a read error. CDR3 length: 12 amino acids, cysteine to phenylalanine. CDR3 DNA only is kept here, 36 bases in frame from base 1. The germline V gene (reference sequence) yields DFQATT for CDR1 and SNEGSKA for CDR2. Overall study results and their limits: Some motif variants were previously reported in synovial fluid and blood of reactive arthritis patients, suggesting common disease-initiation mechanisms. Significant enrichment of the disease-linked clones was reported in matched synovial fluid samples from ankylosing spondylitis patients. A TCR beta motif of eight highly homologous amino acid variants appeared characteristic of blood from ankylosing spondylitis patients. The disease-linked clones had a CD8+ phenotype and were found at relatively low frequencies in peripheral blood.

The sample was run on an Illumina HiSeq 2500. Quantitative 5'-RACE with molecular barcodes was used to prepare TCR beta libraries. The authors' pipeline ran thus. Disease-linked TCR variants were identified with a new computational method built on a probabilistic model of VDJ rearrangement. TCRdb reprocessing: public reads trimmed at Q25 with fastp, clones called with MiXCR, in-frame beta chains kept. Rows with one shared CDR3 protein collapse into an entry with the most common genes and DNA. Here the V and J calls rest on TCRdb's processing, not on the authors' analysis. The sample table contains over 600,000 distinct CDR3 sequences; only one count was recorded for around a fifth of them. Of the sample, about 19% is held by the ten largest clones.

This receptor was identified in a male donor with ankylosing spondylitis. The sequencing sample was made of blood, either unsorted or a sorted T cell fraction (not recorded which). The sequence links TRBV20-1 to TRBJ2-7; tentative D gene TRBD2, with 5 bases matching. The CDR3 loop reads CSAGDEGYEQYF. Here is the DNA: TGCAGTGCTGGAGATGAGGGCTACGAGCAGTACTTC.